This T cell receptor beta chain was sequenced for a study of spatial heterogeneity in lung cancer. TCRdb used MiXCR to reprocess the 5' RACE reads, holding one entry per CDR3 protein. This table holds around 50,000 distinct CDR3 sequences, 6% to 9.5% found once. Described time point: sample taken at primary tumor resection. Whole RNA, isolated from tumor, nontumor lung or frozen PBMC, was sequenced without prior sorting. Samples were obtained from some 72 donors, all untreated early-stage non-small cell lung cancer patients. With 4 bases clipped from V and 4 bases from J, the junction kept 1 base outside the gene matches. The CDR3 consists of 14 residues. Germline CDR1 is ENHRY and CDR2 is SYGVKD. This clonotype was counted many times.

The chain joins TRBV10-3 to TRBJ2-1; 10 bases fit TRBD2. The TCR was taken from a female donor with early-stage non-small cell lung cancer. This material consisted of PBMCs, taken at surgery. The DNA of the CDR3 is TGTGCCATCAGTGGACTAGCGGGTTACAATGAGCAGTTCTTC. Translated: CAISGLAGYNEQFF.